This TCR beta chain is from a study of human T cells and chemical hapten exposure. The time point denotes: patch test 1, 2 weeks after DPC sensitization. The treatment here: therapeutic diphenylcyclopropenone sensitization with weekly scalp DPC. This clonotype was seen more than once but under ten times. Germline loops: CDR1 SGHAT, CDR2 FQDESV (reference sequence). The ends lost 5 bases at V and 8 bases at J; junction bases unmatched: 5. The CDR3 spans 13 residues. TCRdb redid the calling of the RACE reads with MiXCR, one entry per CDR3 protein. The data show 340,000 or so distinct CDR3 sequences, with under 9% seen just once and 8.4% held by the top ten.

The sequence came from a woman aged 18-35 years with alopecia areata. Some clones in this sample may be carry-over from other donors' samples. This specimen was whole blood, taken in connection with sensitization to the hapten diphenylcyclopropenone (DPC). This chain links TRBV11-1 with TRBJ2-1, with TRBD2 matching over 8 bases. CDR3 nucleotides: TGTGCCAGCAGCGTAACGGGGGGGTATGAGCAGTTCTTC. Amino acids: CASSVTGGYEQFF. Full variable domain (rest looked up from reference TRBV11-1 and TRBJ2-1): EAEVAQSPRYKITEKSQAVAFWCDPISGHATLYWYRQILGQGPELLVQFQDESVVDDSQLPKDRFSAERLKGVDSTLKIQPAELGDSAMYLCASSVTGGYEQFFGPGTRLTVL.